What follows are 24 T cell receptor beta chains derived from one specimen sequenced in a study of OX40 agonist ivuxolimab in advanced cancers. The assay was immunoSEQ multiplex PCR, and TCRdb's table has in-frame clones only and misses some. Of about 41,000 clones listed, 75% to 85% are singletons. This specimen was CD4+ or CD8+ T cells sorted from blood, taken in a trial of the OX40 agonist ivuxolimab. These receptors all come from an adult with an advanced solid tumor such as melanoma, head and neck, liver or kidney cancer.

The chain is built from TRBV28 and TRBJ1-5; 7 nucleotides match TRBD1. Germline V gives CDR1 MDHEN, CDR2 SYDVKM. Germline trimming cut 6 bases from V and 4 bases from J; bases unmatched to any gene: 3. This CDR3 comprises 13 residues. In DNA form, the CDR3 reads TGTGCCAGCAGGGAGGGACAGAATCAGCCCCAGCATTTT. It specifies CASREGQNQPQHF.

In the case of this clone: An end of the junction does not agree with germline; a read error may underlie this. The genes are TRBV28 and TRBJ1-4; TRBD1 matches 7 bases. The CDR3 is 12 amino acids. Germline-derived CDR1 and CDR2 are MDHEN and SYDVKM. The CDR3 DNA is TGTGCCAGCAGTTTCAGGGGGAACATAGCCGTTTGG. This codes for CASSFRGNIAVW.

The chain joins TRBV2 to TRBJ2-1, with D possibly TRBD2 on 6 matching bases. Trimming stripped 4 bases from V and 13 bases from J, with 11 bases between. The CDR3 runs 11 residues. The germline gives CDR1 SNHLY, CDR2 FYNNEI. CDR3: CASSGGDSQFF. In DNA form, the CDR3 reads TGTGCCAGCAGTGGGGGGGATTCTCAGTTCTTC. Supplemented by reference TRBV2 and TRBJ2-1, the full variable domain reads EPEVTQTPSHQVTQMGQEVILRCVPISNHLYFYWYRQILGQKVEFLVSFYNNEISEKSEIFDDQFSVERPDGSNFTLKIRSTKLEDSAMYFCASSGGDSQFFGPGTRLTVL.

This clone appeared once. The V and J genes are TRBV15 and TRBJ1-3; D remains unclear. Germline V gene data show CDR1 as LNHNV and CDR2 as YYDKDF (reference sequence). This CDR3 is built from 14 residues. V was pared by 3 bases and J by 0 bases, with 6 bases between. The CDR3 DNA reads TGTGCCACCAGCAGTGGGCTCTCTGGAAACACCATATATTTT. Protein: CATSSGLSGNTIYF.

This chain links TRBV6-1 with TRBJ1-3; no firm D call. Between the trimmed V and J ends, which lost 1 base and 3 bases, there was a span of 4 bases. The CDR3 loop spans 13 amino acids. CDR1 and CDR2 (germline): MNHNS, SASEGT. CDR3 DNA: TGTGCCAGCAGTGAAGGGATTGGAAACACCATATATTTT. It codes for CASSEGIGNTIYF.

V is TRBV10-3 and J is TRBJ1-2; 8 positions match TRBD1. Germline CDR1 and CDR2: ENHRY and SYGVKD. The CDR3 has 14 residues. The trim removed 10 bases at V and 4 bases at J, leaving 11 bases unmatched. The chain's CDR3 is CATYLGQGSYGYTF. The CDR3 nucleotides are TGTGCCACCTACCTCGGACAGGGAAGCTATGGCTACACCTTC.

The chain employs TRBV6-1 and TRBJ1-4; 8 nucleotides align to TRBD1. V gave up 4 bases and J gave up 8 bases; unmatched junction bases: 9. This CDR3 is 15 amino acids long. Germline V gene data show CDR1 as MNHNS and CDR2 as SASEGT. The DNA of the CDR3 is TGTGCCAGCAGTGGGACGACAGGGGCGCGCGAAAAACTGTTTTTT. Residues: CASSGTTGAREKLFF.

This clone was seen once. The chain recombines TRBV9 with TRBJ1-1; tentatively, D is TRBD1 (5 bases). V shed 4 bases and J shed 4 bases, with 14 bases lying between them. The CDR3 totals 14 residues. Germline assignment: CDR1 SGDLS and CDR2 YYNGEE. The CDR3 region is CASSPRQGGTEAFF. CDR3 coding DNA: TGTGCCAGCAGCCCCCGCCAGGGAGGCACTGAAGCTTTCTTT.

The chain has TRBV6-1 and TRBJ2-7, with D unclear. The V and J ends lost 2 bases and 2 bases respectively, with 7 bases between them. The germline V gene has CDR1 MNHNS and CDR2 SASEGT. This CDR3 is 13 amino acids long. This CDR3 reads CASSENPPYEQYF. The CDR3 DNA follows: TGTGCCAGCAGTGAAAATCCCCCCTACGAGCAGTACTTC.

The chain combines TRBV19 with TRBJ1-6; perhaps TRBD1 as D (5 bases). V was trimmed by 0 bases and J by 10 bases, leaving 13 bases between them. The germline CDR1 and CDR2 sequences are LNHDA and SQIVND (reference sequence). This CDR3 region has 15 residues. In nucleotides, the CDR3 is TGTGCCAGTAGTATAGATGCGGGGGATGCGTCACCCCTCCACTTT. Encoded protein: CASSIDAGDASPLHF.

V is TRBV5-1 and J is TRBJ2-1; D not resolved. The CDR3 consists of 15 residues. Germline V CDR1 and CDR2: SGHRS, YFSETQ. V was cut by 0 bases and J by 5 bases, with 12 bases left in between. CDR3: CASSLGYGWDNEQFF. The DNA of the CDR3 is TGCGCCAGCAGCTTGGGCTACGGTTGGGACAATGAGCAGTTCTTC.

The DNA of the CDR3 is TGTGCCAGCAGCGTAGAGGGTCTCTCTAGCACAGATACGCAGTATTTT. It yields the protein CASSVEGLSSTDTQYF. The chain couples TRBV9 to TRBJ2-3; no clear D gene. The CDR3 sequence is 16 residues long. V dropped 0 bases and J dropped 0 bases, with 11 bases sitting between them. CDR1 is SGDLS and CDR2 is YYNGEE in the germline V gene. Using reference TRBV9 and TRBJ2-3 for the parts outside the CDR3, the full variable domain is DSGVTQTPKHLITATGQRVTLRCSPRSGDLSVYWYQQSLDQGLQFLIQYYNGEERAKGNILERFSAQQFPDLHSELNLSSLELGDSALYFCASSVEGLSSTDTQYFGPGTRLTVL.

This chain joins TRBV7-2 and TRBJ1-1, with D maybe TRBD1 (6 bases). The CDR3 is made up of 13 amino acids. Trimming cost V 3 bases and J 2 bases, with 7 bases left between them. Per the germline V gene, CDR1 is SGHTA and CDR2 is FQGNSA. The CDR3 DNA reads TGTGCCAGCAGCTTCAGGGGAAACACTGAAGCTTTCTTT. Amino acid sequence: CASSFRGNTEAFF.

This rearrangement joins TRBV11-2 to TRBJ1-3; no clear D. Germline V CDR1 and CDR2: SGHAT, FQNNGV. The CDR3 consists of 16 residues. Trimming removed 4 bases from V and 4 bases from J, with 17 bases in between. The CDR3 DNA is TGTGCCAGCAGCTACGACGGAGTGTTGGACGGAAACACCATATATTTT. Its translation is CASSYDGVLDGNTIYF.

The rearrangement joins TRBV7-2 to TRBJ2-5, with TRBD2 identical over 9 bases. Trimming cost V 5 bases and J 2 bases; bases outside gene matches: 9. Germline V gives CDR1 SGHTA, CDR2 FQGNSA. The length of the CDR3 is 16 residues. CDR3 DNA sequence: TGTGCCAGCAGCGGAGGACTAGCGCCTGCTCAAGAGACCCAGTACTTC. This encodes CASSGGLAPAQETQYF.

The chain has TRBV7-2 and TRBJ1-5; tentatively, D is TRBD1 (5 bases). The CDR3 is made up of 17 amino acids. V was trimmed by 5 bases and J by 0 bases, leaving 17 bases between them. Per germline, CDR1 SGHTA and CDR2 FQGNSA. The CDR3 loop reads CASSQDGRGYSNQPQHF. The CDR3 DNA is TGTGCCAGCAGCCAGGACGGTAGGGGTTATAGCAATCAGCCCCAGCATTTT. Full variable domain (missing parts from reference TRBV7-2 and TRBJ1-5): GAGVSQSPSNKVTEKGKDVELRCDPISGHTALYWYRQSLGQGLEFLIYFQGNSAPDKSGLPSDRFSAERTGGSVSTLTIQRTQQEDSAVYLCASSQDGRGYSNQPQHFGDGTRLSIL.

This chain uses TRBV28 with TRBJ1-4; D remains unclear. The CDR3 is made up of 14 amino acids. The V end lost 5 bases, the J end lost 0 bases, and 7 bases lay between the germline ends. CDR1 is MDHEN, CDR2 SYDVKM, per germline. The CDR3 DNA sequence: TGTGCCAGCAGTCCGGTGGCAACTAATGAAAAACTGTTTTTT. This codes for CASSPVATNEKLFF. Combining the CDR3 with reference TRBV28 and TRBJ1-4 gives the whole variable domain DVKVTQSSRYLVKRTGEKVFLECVQDMDHENMFWYRQDPGLGLRLIYFSYDVKMKEKGDIPEGYSVSREKKERFSLILESASTNQTSMYLCASSPVATNEKLFFGSGTQLSVL.

For the CDR3, the DNA is TGTGCCAGTAGTATGGCTGACAGGAACACCGGGGAGCTGTTTTTT. It translates to CASSMADRNTGELFF. The chain carries TRBV19 and TRBJ2-2, with D tentatively TRBD1 (5 bases). The CDR3 consists of 15 residues. Trimming took 3 bases from V and 1 from J, leaving 9 bases between them. Germline V gives CDR1 LNHDA, CDR2 SQIVND (reference sequence).

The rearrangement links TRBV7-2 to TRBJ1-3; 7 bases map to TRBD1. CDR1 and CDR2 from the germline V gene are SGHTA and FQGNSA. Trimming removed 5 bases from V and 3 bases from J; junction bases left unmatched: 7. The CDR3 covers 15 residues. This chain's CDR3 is CASSTGGTVGNTIYF. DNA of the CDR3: TGTGCCAGCAGCACGGGGGGGACAGTTGGAAACACCATATATTTT. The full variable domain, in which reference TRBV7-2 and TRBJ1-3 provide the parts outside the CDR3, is GAGVSQSPSNKVTEKGKDVELRCDPISGHTALYWYRQSLGQGLEFLIYFQGNSAPDKSGLPSDRFSAERTGGSVSTLTIQRTQQEDSAVYLCASSTGGTVGNTIYFGEGSWLTVV.

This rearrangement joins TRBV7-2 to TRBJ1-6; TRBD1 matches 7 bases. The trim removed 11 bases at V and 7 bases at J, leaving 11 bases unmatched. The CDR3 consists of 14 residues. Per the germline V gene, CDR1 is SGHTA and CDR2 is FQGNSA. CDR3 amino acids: CAGHEGAWNSPLHF. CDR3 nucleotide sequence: TGTGCCGGTCATGAGGGGGCCTGGAATTCACCCCTCCACTTT.

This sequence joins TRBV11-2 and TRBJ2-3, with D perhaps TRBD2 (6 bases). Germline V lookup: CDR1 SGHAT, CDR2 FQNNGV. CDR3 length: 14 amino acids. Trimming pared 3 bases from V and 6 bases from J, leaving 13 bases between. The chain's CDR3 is CASSLTPRGDTQYF. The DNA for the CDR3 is TGTGCCAGCAGCTTGACACCCCGGGGGGATACGCAGTATTTT.

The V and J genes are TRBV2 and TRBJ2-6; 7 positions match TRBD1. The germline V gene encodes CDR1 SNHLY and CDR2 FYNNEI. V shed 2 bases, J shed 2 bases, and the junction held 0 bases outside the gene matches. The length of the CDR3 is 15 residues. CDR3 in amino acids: CASSEQGAGANVLTF. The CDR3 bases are TGTGCCAGCAGTGAACAGGGGGCTGGGGCCAACGTCCTGACTTTC.

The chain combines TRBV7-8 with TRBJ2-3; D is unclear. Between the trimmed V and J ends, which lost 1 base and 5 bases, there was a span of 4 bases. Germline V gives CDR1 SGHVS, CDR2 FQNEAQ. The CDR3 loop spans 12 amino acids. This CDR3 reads CASSLVGDTQYF. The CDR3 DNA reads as TGTGCCAGCAGCTTAGTCGGAGATACGCAGTATTTT.

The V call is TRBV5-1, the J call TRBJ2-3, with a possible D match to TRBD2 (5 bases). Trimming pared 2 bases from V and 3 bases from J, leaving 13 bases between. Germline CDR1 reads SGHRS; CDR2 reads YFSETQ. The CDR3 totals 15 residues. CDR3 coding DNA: TGCGCCAGCAGCTTAAGGACTGAGGGTACAGATACGCAGTATTTT. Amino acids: CASSLRTEGTDTQYF.